Here is one T cell receptor (beta chain) with its context. Its antigen is as yet unknown. This entry comes from a study of CD8 T cells in Susac syndrome. Broader study findings: The CD4+ T cell repertoires, which came from Susac syndrome patients, showed no sign of clonal expansion.

J lost 7 bases, V lost 2 bases, and 11 bases had no gene match. This CDR3 is 18 amino acids long. The germline V gene has CDR1 LGHNA and CDR2 YNFKEQ. Reverse transcription of about 0.45 to 1 ug RNA was performed with random hexamers. With immunoSEQ multiplex PCR, TCR beta CDR3 was amplified across 54 Vbeta and 13 Jbeta. MiXCR, run by TCRdb on the immunoSEQ multiplex PCR reads, gives a single entry per CDR3 protein. Seen here are over 150,000 distinct CDR3 sequences, 85% to 95% observed once, and the top ten hold 0.099%. Sequencing of TCR beta, carried out with a high-throughput approach, was applied to CD8+ and CD4+ T cells from the blood. The CD8+ and CD4+ T cells were isolated magnetically using a negative isolation approach, whereas the TEMRA cells were enriched by FACS.

The sequence came from a human donor with Susac syndrome. The specimen was CD4+ T cells from PBMCs. The chain couples TRBV4-2 to TRBJ2-2, with 12 bases lining up with TRBD2. This CDR3 is CASSQSPSGRAEGGELFF. The CDR3 region has the DNA TGTGCCAGCAGCCAAAGCCCTAGCGGGAGGGCCGAGGGCGGGGAGCTGTTTTTT.